The TCR beta chain described here comes from a study of T cells after yellow fever vaccination. Findings and limits, study-wide: Detected again after the booster were most primary-vaccination clones, at nearly 97% CD4 and nearly 90% CD8.

To note about this clonotype: As yet, its antigen is unknown.

The authors made TCR cDNA by 5'RACE template switching, adding a universal primer site and UMIs. A single record per CDR3 protein comes from TCRdb applying MiXCR to the 5' RACE reads. The table lists a few hundred thousand distinct CDR3 sequences, approximately 3% of them singletons. The TCR was taken from a man between 18 and 29 years old who received the YFV17D yellow fever vaccine. The specimen comprised CD4+ T cells sorted from PBMCs, sampled 10 days after the yellow fever booster vaccination.

CDR3 sequence: CASSSGLAGYEQYV. For the CDR3, the DNA is TGTGCCAGCAGCTCGGGACTAGCGGGGTACGAGCAGTACGTC. The chain is built from TRBV13 and TRBJ2-7; 13 bases match TRBD2. This CDR3 spans 14 amino acids. Germline values: CDR1 PRHDT, CDR2 FYEKMQ (reference sequence). The V segment lost 4 bases and the J segment 4 bases; nucleotides outside the gene matches: 1.